The 6 T cell receptor beta chains reported below all come from one sample, sequenced in a study of regulatory T cells in long-lasting Graves disease. The sample's time point: newly diagnosed GD, antithyroid drugs for less than 3 months. The TCR library was made from RNA extracted from PBMCs. With iRepertoire HTBI primers and Arm-PCR of CDR3 regions, TCR beta libraries were built. TCRdb passed the multiplex PCR reads through MiXCR, listing each CDR3 protein once. The data show 580,000 or so distinct CDR3 sequences, 15% to 20% seen once. This sample was shared with a second study, whose subject was T cells in Graves' hyperthyroidism and ophthalmopathy.

This material consisted of peripheral blood mononuclear cells (PBMCs), taken at new diagnosis, from a patient treated with antithyroid drugs. The source is a man aged 18 to 30 with Graves disease.

This clonotype was counted only a few times. The V and J genes are TRBV6-1 and TRBJ1-1; perhaps TRBD1 as D (6 bases). This CDR3 contains 13 residues. Trimming removed 1 base from V and 6 bases from J, with 9 bases in between. Germline V gives CDR1 MNHNS, CDR2 SASEGT. Written as DNA, the CDR3 is TGTGCCAGCAGTGAAGACCAGGGGTCTGAAGCTTTCTTT. The encoded protein is CASSEDQGSEAFF.

This clonotype was seen ten or more times. This rearrangement joins TRBV2 to TRBJ2-2; no definite D call. The germline CDR1 and CDR2 sequences are SNHLY and FYNNEI. The V and J ends lost 7 bases and 7 bases respectively, with 13 bases between them. CDR3 length: 13 amino acids. The CDR3 protein is CASKVDPGGELFF. The CDR3 DNA reads as TGTGCCAGCAAGGTGGACCCCGGCGGGGAGCTGTTTTTT.

V is TRBV11-2 and J is TRBJ1-1; TRBD1 is a possible D gene (6 bases). The V gene lost 5 bases and the J gene lost 1 base, with 14 bases spanning the gap. The CDR3 length is 15 residues. Germline values: CDR1 SGHAT, CDR2 FQNNGV. The CDR3 is CASSHWGQRNTEAFF. The DNA of the CDR3 is TGTGCCAGCAGCCACTGGGGGCAACGGAACACTGAAGCTTTCTTT.

The chain uses TRBV6-5 and TRBJ2-3, with 7 bases lining up with TRBD2. V shed 2 bases and J 6 bases; nucleotides not matched to a gene: 8. CDR1 MNHEY and CDR2 SVGAGI come from the germline V gene. The CDR3 has 15 residues. The CDR3 sequence is CASSYSSGPGDTQYF. In DNA, the CDR3 is TGTGCCAGCAGTTACAGTAGCGGGCCGGGGGATACGCAGTATTTT.

This chain links TRBV20-1 with TRBJ2-4; 14 bases fit TRBD2. The CDR3 is 17 amino acids. Germline V CDR1 and CDR2: DFQATT, SNEGSKA (reference sequence). The ends lost 3 bases at V and 7 bases at J; junction bases unmatched: 11. This chain's CDR3 is CSASSPGLAGVSNIQYF. CDR3 in DNA: TGCAGTGCTAGTTCTCCGGGACTAGCGGGAGTTTCGAACATTCAGTACTTC.

This clonotype was seen many times. The V call is TRBV27, the J call TRBJ2-1; D perhaps matches TRBD2 (5 bases). Germline CDR1 is MNHEY and CDR2 is SMNVEV (reference sequence). Trimming pared 1 base from V and 4 bases from J, leaving 17 bases between. The CDR3 runs to 17 residues. The CDR3, as DNA: TGTGCCAGCAGTTTATATTCGGGCAGCAGGAGGTACAATGAGCAGTTCTTC. Translated, it gives CASSLYSGSRRYNEQFF.